This is a list of T cell receptor beta chains from one sample in a study of T and B cells in COVID-19 patients. From the multiplex PCR reads, TCRdb called clonotypes with MiXCR, one entry per CDR3 protein. The data show 5,500 to 8,000 distinct CDR3 sequences, with 31% seen just once and about a fifth held by the top ten. The material sequenced was blood. The receptors stem from a human donor with active COVID-19. The CDR3 runs from the conserved cysteine through the conserved F or W. The order of the fields is J gene, V gene, CDR3 protein.

TRBJ2-3 TRBV6-2/TRBV6-3 CASTLAGATDTQYF
TRBJ2-2 TRBV7-2 CASSQDPRGTGELFF
TRBJ1-5 TRBV6-1 CASSVQQGLYQPQHF
TRBJ2-2 TRBV24-1 CATSYRDPGSGELFF
TRBJ2-1 TRBV5-1 CASSLQYNEQFF
TRBJ2-1 TRBV13 CASSLGGTGYNEQFF
TRBJ1-1 TRBV5-6 CASALGRGEAFF
TRBJ1-2 TRBV13 CASSPHGTGGADGYTF
TRBJ2-7 TRBV6-1 CASSELSYEQYF
TRBJ2-3 TRBV27 CASSPRRERTDTQYF
TRBJ2-7 TRBV6-2/TRBV6-3 CASSYSGGLAEFILYEQYF
TRBJ2-5 TRBV6-2/TRBV6-3 CASSYNPYQGREQETLYF
TRBJ2-1 TRBV24-1 CATSPVVHYNEQFF
TRBJ2-7 TRBV7-6 CASSLEGSGGYEQYF
TRBJ1-1 TRBV19 CASSRRTEAFF
TRBJ2-1 TRBV6-6 CASSDRGPYNEQFF
TRBJ2-7 TRBV12-3/TRBV12-4 CASSLFRAGDSRSYEQYF
TRBJ1-4 TRBV7-9 CASSQLGSGRGNEKLFF
TRBJ2-5 TRBV5-1 CASSAARGLVRRTQYF
TRBJ1-6 TRBV5-5 CASSPIGTVIQPLHF
TRBJ2-7 TRBV10-3 CAISESSPEGLSYEQYF
TRBJ1-1 TRBV12-3/TRBV12-4 CASSEARQGDGTGF
TRBJ2-5 TRBV5-5 CASSKRLQETQYF
TRBJ1-5 TRBV6-6 CAVGPGQNYQPQHF
TRBJ1-5 TRBV29-1 CSVAPDGSQPQHF
TRBJ2-1 TRBV20-1 CSASPSGGRYNEQFF
TRBJ2-5 TRBV5-4 CASSLTSGGAWETQYF
TRBJ2-1 TRBV6-1 CASSDDSINEQFF
TRBJ1-6 TRBV18 CASLLMGQVPNSPLHF
TRBJ1-1 TRBV6-1 CASISEWANTEAFF
TRBJ2-3 TRBV5-1 CASSLGGLGGPGTDTQYF
TRBJ2-1 TRBV27 CASSSDLIEQFF
TRBJ2-3 TRBV5-4 CASSSTGRLTDTQYF
TRBJ2-1 TRBV20-1 CSAPTPGGNEQFF
TRBJ2-1 TRBV20-1 CSARDLPGQGDNEQFF
TRBJ2-5 TRBV11-1 CASQQSTIQETQYF
TRBJ1-1 TRBV12-3/TRBV12-4 CASRRTGHTEAFF
TRBJ1-6 TRBV19 CASSRRDRALYNLPLHF
TRBJ2-3 TRBV6-1 CASSEASSGGATDTQYF
TRBJ2-2 TRBV20-1 CSARGREGGQGAIGELFF
TRBJ2-1 TRBV12-3/TRBV12-4 CASSLAGGYNEQFF
TRBJ2-3 TRBV7-2 CASSFRPATDTQYF
TRBJ2-2 TRBV15 CATSDPGGVAGELFF
TRBJ1-1 TRBV9 CASSYRGGTEAFF
TRBJ2-1 TRBV5-4 CASSLPLAPYEQFF
TRBJ2-2 TRBV7-9 CASSLAWASGAGELFF
TRBJ2-2 TRBV7-6 CASSLTTGELFF
TRBJ2-1 TRBV7-9 CAMDEQFF
TRBJ2-1 TRBV19 CASSIVQGALNEQFF
TRBJ2-1 TRBV7-9 CASSLGLARYNEQFF
TRBJ2-7 TRBV7-2 CASSSLAGGHYEQYF
TRBJ2-6 TRBV2 CASSESGSGANVLTF
TRBJ2-3 TRBV27 CASRILGTDTQYF
TRBJ2-7 TRBV4-2 CASSPVHGGGTYEQYF
TRBJ2-3 TRBV11-2 CASSLEGSGGRDTQYF
TRBJ2-5 TRBV29-1 CSVGGEERGGETQYF
TRBJ2-5 TRBV7-3 CASSFSGGETQYF